Listed here are 32 T cell receptor beta chains from one sample, sequenced in a study of cytomegalovirus exposure and HLA in healthy donors. The study ran its PCR with 60 Vbeta and 13 Jbeta primers. This table comes from immunoSEQ multiplex PCR, and its TCRdb copy is limited to in-frame clones, with some not included. The sample yields roughly 110,000 clones, about 81% seen once. Sequences were obtained from PBMCs. The receptors derive from a man aged 25 to 45 in good health and CMV-seropositive.

The V call is TRBV4-1, the J call TRBJ1-2; D unclear. The V gene's germline CDR1 is MGHRA and CDR2 YSYEKL. The V end was cut by 1 base, the J end by 3 bases, with 6 bases between. The CDR3 spans 13 residues. In nucleotides, the CDR3 is TGCGCCAGCAGCCAAGTTTCAGACTATGGCTACACCTTC. It encodes CASSQVSDYGYTF.

The chain has TRBV5-1 and TRBJ2-5; 8 bases line up with TRBD1. Per germline, CDR1 SGHRS and CDR2 YFSETQ. The V segment lost 0 bases and the J segment 4 bases; nucleotides outside the gene matches: 5. CDR3 size: 15 residues. Here the CDR3 DNA reads TGCGCCAGCAGCTTGGACAGGGGGACGGGAGAGACCCAGTACTTC. This gives the protein CASSLDRGTGETQYF.

The chain recombines TRBV9 with TRBJ2-7, with 8 nucleotides matching TRBD1. The length of the CDR3 is 15 residues. Trimming took 0 bases from V and 6 from J; bases not matched to a gene: 8. The germline gives CDR1 SGDLS, CDR2 YYNGEE. The CDR3 sequence: CASSVELGQGSEQYF. The CDR3 nucleotides read TGTGCCAGCAGCGTAGAGTTAGGACAGGGTTCCGAGCAGTACTTC.

The chain links TRBV27 to TRBJ2-7; 7 nucleotides match TRBD1. Per germline, CDR1 MNHEY and CDR2 SMNVEV (reference sequence). There are 12 residues in the CDR3. V gave up 4 bases and J gave up 9 bases; unmatched junction bases: 6. As DNA, the CDR3 is TGTGCCAGCAGTTCCTACAGGGGAATGCAGTACTTC. This codes for CASSSYRGMQYF.

Concerning this clone: The identical CDR3 is also encoded by other nucleotide sequences in the sample. The chain employs TRBV6-5 and TRBJ1-1, with D perhaps TRBD1 (5 bases). The V and J ends lost 11 bases and 1 base respectively, with 11 bases between them. This CDR3 contains 12 residues. CDR1 is MNHEY and CDR2 is SVGAGI in the germline V gene. CDR3 coding DNA: TGTGCCTCCGGGGGAGCGAACACTGAAGCTTTCTTT. Protein product: CASGGANTEAFF.

The genes are TRBV6-6 and TRBJ2-7; D perhaps matches TRBD1 (6 bases). V was cut by 8 bases and J by 6 bases, with 14 bases left in between. Germline CDR1 is MNHNY and CDR2 is SVGAGI (reference sequence). CDR3 length: 12 amino acids. This chain's CDR3 is CASRDNLFEQYF. As DNA, the CDR3 is TGTGCCAGCCGGGACAACCTTTTCGAGCAGTACTTC.

The rearrangement links TRBV19 to TRBJ1-1; unclear D gene. V was cut by 0 bases and J by 4 bases, with 6 bases left in between. CDR3 length: 13 residues. Germline loops: CDR1 LNHDA, CDR2 SQIVND (reference sequence). The DNA of the CDR3 is TGTGCCAGTAGTATAGATCTGCGCACTGAAGCTTTCTTT. It specifies CASSIDLRTEAFF. The entire variable domain, with the rest obtained from reference TRBV19 and TRBJ1-1, is as follows: DGGITQSPKYLFRKEGQNVTLSCEQNLNHDAMYWYRQDPGQGLRLIYYSQIVNDFQKGDIAEGYSVSREKKESFPLTVTSAQKNPTAFYLCASSIDLRTEAFFGQGTRLTVV.

About this clone: A junction boundary mismatches the germline segment, possibly from a read error. This rearrangement joins TRBV7-9 to TRBJ2-5, with 7 positions matching TRBD1. The CDR3 is 16 residues long. Germline CDR1 is SEHNR and CDR2 is FQNEAQ (reference sequence). The CDR3 loop reads CSSSRGTAYVSETQYF. The DNA for the CDR3 is TGTTCCAGCAGCAGGGGGACGGCCTACGTCTCTGAGACCCAGTACTTC.

V and J are TRBV9 and TRBJ2-2, with 7 nucleotides matching TRBD2. V dropped 0 bases and J dropped 6; count of bases not matched to a gene: 8. Germline-derived CDR1 and CDR2 are SGDLS and YYNGEE. There are 16 residues in the CDR3. The chain's CDR3 is CASSVALSSGAGELFF. CDR3 nucleotide sequence: TGTGCCAGCAGCGTAGCATTGTCTAGCGGCGCCGGGGAGCTGTTTTTT.

The chain uses TRBV6-5 and TRBJ1-3; 7 positions agree with TRBD1. This CDR3 region has 15 residues. V trimming: 8 bases; J trimming: 6 bases; junction bases outside the gene matches: 13. Germline CDR1 MNHEY, CDR2 SVGAGI. CDR3 region: CASAKRNRGENTIYF. DNA of the CDR3: TGTGCCAGCGCCAAGAGAAACAGGGGAGAAAACACCATATATTTT.

Only one count was recorded for this clone. The chain has TRBV4-1 and TRBJ2-7, with a possible D match to TRBD1 (5 bases). Germline V CDR1 and CDR2: MGHRA, YSYEKL. The CDR3 is 15 residues long. V lost 3 bases and J 2 bases, leaving 14 bases between the germline ends. As DNA, the CDR3 is TGCGCCAGCAGCCAGCTACAGGAAGTTACCTACGAGCAGTACTTC. Translating gives CASSQLQEVTYEQYF.

The J gene is TRBJ2-7, the V gene TRBV10-1; D unresolved. The ends were cut back, 3 bases at V and 5 bases at J, with 14 bases in the middle. This CDR3 is built from 14 residues. Germline CDR1 WNHNN, CDR2 SYGVQD (reference sequence). In DNA, the CDR3 is TGCGCCAGCAGTGAAAGCCAGGCCCTCCACGAGCAGTACTTC. Its protein product is CASSESQALHEQYF.

The chain uses TRBV5-1 and TRBJ1-2, with D perhaps matching TRBD1 (5 bases). Trimming took off 0 bases at V and 10 bases at J, with 10 bases between the two ends. The CDR3 length is 12 residues. CDR1 SGHRS and CDR2 YFSETQ come from the germline V gene. The CDR3 bases are TGCGCCAGCAGCTTGGACGAAGGGGACTACACCTTC. This codes for CASSLDEGDYTF.

In its sample, this clone was seen once. This chain links TRBV29-1 with TRBJ2-3; 11 bases agree with TRBD2. V was clipped by 3 bases and J by 4 bases; unmatched bases: 9. The CDR3 spans 16 residues. The V gene's germline CDR1 is SQVTM and CDR2 ANQGSEA. The CDR3 loop reads CSVEGLAGGPPDTQYF. The CDR3 coding sequence is TGCAGCGTTGAGGGGTTAGCGGGGGGGCCTCCAGATACGCAGTATTTT.

The chain has TRBV7-9 and TRBJ2-1; D possibly corresponds to TRBD2 (6 bases). Deletions cut 5 bases from V and 4 bases from J, with 12 bases between. Germline V gene sequence: CDR1 SEHNR, CDR2 FQNEAQ (reference sequence). This CDR3 is built from 14 residues. The CDR3 DNA sequence: TGTGCCAGCAGCGACTCGGGGGATTACAATGAGCAGTTCTTC. It specifies CASSDSGDYNEQFF.

The V and J genes are TRBV5-4 and TRBJ2-7, with TRBD1 matching 8 bases. The ends lost 5 bases at V and 6 bases at J; junction bases unmatched: 13. Germline values: CDR1 SGHNT, CDR2 YYREEE (reference sequence). CDR3 length equals 15 residues. CDR3 DNA: TGTGCCAGCAGAGCCGTAGGCAGGGGGCGCGGCGAGCAGTACTTC. Its protein product is CASRAVGRGRGEQYF.

The CDR3 bases are TGTGCCAGCAGCTTAGAGACAGGAATTGAAGCTTTCTTT. Its protein product is CASSLETGIEAFF. V and J are TRBV7-9 and TRBJ1-1, with a possible D match to TRBD1 (6 bases). This CDR3 spans 13 amino acids. Germline V gene data show CDR1 as SEHNR and CDR2 as FQNEAQ (reference sequence). Trimming left V 1 base short and J 7 bases short, with 10 bases between.

The chain is built from TRBV6-4 and TRBJ2-1, with TRBD2 matching over 13 bases. CDR1 is MRHNA and CDR2 is SNTAGT in the germline V gene. The junction had 9 bases not matched to a gene; V was cut back by 0 bases and J by 7 bases. CDR3 length: 18 residues. CDR3 in DNA: TGTGCCAGCAGTGACTCGATCACTAGCGGGGGGGCCAAAAATGAGCAGTTCTTC. Translation gives CASSDSITSGGAKNEQFF.

As regards this clone: Other DNA sequences from this sample encode an identical CDR3 as well. The chain combines TRBV5-4 with TRBJ2-7, with 8 bases aligning to TRBD2. After removal of 1 base from V and 4 bases from J, the junction contained 7 bases not matched to a gene. The V gene's germline CDR1 is SGHNT and CDR2 YYREEE (reference sequence). This CDR3 comprises 15 residues. The CDR3 DNA follows: TGTGCCAGCAGCTTGAGAGCGGGGGCCCCTTACGAGCAGTACTTC. It encodes CASSLRAGAPYEQYF.

The genes are TRBV7-2 and TRBJ2-1, with TRBD2 matching over 10 bases. The CDR3 is 16 amino acids. V lost 6 bases to trimming and J lost 5 bases; unmatched junction nucleotides: 10. Germline V gene sequence: CDR1 SGHTA, CDR2 FQGNSA. In nucleotides, the CDR3 is TGTGCCAGCAGTTTACTAGCGGGGCAACCTAACAATGAGCAGTTCTTC. This encodes CASSLLAGQPNNEQFF. The full variable domain, completed using reference TRBV7-2 and TRBJ2-1, is GAGVSQSPSNKVTEKGKDVELRCDPISGHTALYWYRQSLGQGLEFLIYFQGNSAPDKSGLPSDRFSAERTGGSVSTLTIQRTQQEDSAVYLCASSLLAGQPNNEQFFGPGTRLTVL.

The V and J genes are TRBV2 and TRBJ2-1, with 12 bases lining up with TRBD2. This CDR3 spans 15 amino acids. V shed 4 bases and J 10 bases; nucleotides not matched to a gene: 8. Per the germline V gene, CDR1 is SNHLY and CDR2 is FYNNEI. The CDR3 coding sequence is TGTGCCAGCAGTGCGGCTAGCGGGGGGGCGGGGGAGCAGTTCTTC. Amino acids: CASSAASGGAGEQFF.

CDR3 amino acids: CASMATSGGEETQYF. The CDR3, as DNA: TGTGCCAGCATGGCGACTAGCGGGGGGGAAGAGACCCAGTACTTC. V and J are TRBV2 and TRBJ2-5, with 14 bases that match TRBD2. CDR1 SNHLY and CDR2 FYNNEI come from the germline V gene. V shed 7 bases, J shed 3 bases, and the junction held 4 bases outside the gene matches. The CDR3 consists of 15 residues.

This sequence joins TRBV18 and TRBJ1-2; 7 nucleotides line up with TRBD1. The germline V gene encodes CDR1 KGHSH and CDR2 LQKENI. The V gene end was trimmed by 6 bases and the J gene end by 7 bases; junction bases not matched to a gene: 5. This CDR3 has 12 amino acids. In nucleotides, the CDR3 is TGTGCCAGCTCGCGGGACAGCGGTGGCTACACCTTC. This sequence encodes CASSRDSGGYTF.

As for this clone: A read error may account for a junction end that differs from germline. V and J are TRBV5-4 and TRBJ1-1; no definite D call. This CDR3 region has 14 residues. Germline values: CDR1 SGHNT, CDR2 YYREEE (reference sequence). CDR3 protein: CASRFSGLNTEAFF. CDR3 nucleotides: TGTGCCAGCCGCTTTAGCGGGCTGAACACTGAAGCTTTCTTT.

The chain has TRBV11-2 and TRBJ2-5; 11 nucleotides match TRBD2. This CDR3 comprises 16 residues. V lost 5 bases to trimming and J lost 2 bases; unmatched junction nucleotides: 7. Per the germline V gene, CDR1 is SGHAT and CDR2 is FQNNGV. This chain's CDR3 is CASSPRLAGRQETQYF. The CDR3 DNA reads TGTGCCAGCAGCCCCAGACTAGCGGGGCGTCAAGAGACCCAGTACTTC.

The gene calls are TRBV23-1 and TRBJ1-4, with D possibly matching TRBD1 (6 bases). TRBV23-1 qualifies as an ORF whose function is uncertain. V was clipped by 2 bases and J by 6 bases, with 13 bases between them. This CDR3 contains 15 residues. The CDR3 nucleotides are TGCGCCAGCAGTCAACCCAGGGGAGAGGATGAAAAACTGTTTTTT. Its protein is CASSQPRGEDEKLFF.

The gene calls are TRBV9 and TRBJ2-2, with a possible D match to TRBD2 (5 bases). Per germline, CDR1 SGDLS and CDR2 YYNGEE. The ends were cut back, 2 bases at V and 5 bases at J, with 13 bases in the middle. This CDR3 spans 15 amino acids. In nucleotides, the CDR3 is TGTGCCAGCAGCGTTCTAGCCCTGAGTACCGGGGAGCTGTTTTTT. Translated: CASSVLALSTGELFF.

This clone was seen only a few times. The CDR3 protein is CASSSLEDSTYNEQFF. In nucleotides, the CDR3 is TGTGCCAGCAGCTCTCTGGAGGACTCAACGTACAATGAGCAGTTCTTC. This chain connects TRBV11-2 to TRBJ2-1; perhaps TRBD2 as D (5 bases). The V end was cut by 4 bases, the J end by 4 bases, with 17 bases between. The CDR3 length is 16 residues. Germline-derived CDR1 and CDR2 are SGHAT and FQNNGV.

In its sample, this clone was seen once. J is TRBJ1-5 and V is TRBV6-5; D is undetermined. CDR3 size: 13 residues. Per germline, CDR1 MNHEY and CDR2 SVGAGI. V was pared by 5 bases and J by 6 bases, with 11 bases between. The CDR3 is CASSPQGGQPQHF. DNA of the CDR3: TGTGCCAGCAGTCCTCAAGGCGGTCAGCCCCAGCATTTT.

This clone occurred a few times. The V and J genes are TRBV7-3 and TRBJ2-1; 8 bases line up with TRBD2. The germline CDR1 and CDR2 sequences are SGHTA and FQGTGA. This CDR3 spans 17 amino acids. V trimming: 1 base; J trimming: 4 bases; junction bases outside the gene matches: 9. The CDR3 DNA reads as TGTGCCAGCAGCTTAAACTGGGGGACTAGACCGTACAATGAGCAGTTCTTC. It encodes CASSLNWGTRPYNEQFF.

Only one count was recorded for this clone. This chain uses TRBV19 with TRBJ1-2; possibly TRBD1 for D (6 bases). Germline CDR1 and CDR2: LNHDA and SQIVND (reference sequence). The CDR3 has 16 amino acids. Trimming shortened V by 1 base and J by 2 bases, and 14 bases separated the two germline ends. The CDR3 DNA reads TGTGCCAGTAGTATAGGGGGGCCAGCAGTCAACTATGGCTACACCTTC. Amino acid sequence: CASSIGGPAVNYGYTF.

The genes are TRBV19 and TRBJ1-5; TRBD1 matches at 8 bases. The ends lost 4 bases at V and 0 bases at J; junction bases unmatched: 8. From germline, CDR1 is LNHDA and CDR2 SQIVND (reference sequence). The CDR3 totals 17 residues. In DNA form, the CDR3 reads TGTGCCAGTAGTACCCCCGGACAGGGTAATAGCAATCAGCCCCAGCATTTT. Amino acids: CASSTPGQGNSNQPQHF.